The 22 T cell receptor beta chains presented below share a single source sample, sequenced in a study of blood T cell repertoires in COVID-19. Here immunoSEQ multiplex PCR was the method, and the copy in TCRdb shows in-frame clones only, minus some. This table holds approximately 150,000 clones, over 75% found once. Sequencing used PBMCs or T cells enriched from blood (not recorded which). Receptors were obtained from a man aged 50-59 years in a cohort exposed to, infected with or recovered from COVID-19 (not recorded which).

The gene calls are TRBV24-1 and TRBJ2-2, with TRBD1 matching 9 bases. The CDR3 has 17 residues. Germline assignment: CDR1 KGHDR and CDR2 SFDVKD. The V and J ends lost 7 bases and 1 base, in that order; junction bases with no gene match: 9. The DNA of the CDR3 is TGTGCCACCAGAGGACAGGGGTCCATACTGAACACCGGGGAGCTGTTTTTT. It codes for CATRGQGSILNTGELFF.

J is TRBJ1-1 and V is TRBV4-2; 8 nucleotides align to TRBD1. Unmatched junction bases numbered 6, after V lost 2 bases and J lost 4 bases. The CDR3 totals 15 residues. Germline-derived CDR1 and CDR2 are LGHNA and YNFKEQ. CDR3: CASSQPGQAGTEAFF. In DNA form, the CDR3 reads TGTGCCAGCAGCCAACCGGGACAGGCCGGCACTGAAGCTTTCTTT.

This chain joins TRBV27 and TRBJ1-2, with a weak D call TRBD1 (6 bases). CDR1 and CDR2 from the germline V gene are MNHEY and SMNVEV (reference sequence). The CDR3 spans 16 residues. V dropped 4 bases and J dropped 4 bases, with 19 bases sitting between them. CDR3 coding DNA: TGTGCCAGCAGTTACGGATCGGGGGGCGTCGGCTATGGCTACACCTTC. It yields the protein CASSYGSGGVGYGYTF.

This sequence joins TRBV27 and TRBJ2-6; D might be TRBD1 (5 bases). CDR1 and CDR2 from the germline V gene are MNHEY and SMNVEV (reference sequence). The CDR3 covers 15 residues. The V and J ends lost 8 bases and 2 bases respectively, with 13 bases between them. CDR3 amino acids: CASAPRVAGANVLTF. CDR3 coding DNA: TGTGCCAGCGCCCCCAGGGTAGCTGGGGCCAACGTCCTGACTTTC.

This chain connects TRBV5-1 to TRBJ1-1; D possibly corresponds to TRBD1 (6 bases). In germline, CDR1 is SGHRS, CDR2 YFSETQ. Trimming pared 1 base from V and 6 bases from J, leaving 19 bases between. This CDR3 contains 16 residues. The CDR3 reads CASSLRPTGTTAEAFF. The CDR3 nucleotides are TGCGCCAGCAGCTTGCGTCCAACGGGGACAACTGCTGAAGCTTTCTTT.

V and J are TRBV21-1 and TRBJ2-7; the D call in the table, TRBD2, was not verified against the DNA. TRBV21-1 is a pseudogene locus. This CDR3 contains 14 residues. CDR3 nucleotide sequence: TGTGCCAGCGTGCCGGGTGTTTTAGTGTACGAGCAGTACTTC. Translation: CASVPGVLVYEQYF.

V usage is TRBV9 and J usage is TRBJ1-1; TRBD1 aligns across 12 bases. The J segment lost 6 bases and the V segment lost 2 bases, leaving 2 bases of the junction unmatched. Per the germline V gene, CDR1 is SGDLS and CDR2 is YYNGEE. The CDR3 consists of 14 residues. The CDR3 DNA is TGTGCCAGCAGCGTGGGACAGGGGGCGGCTGAAGCTTTCTTT. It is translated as CASSVGQGAAEAFF.

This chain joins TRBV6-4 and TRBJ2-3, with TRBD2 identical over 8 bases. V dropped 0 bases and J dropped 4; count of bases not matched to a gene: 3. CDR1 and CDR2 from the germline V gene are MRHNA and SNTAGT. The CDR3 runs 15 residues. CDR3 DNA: TGTGCCAGCAGTGACTCGACGGGGGGGCCAGATACGCAGTATTTT. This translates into CASSDSTGGPDTQYF.

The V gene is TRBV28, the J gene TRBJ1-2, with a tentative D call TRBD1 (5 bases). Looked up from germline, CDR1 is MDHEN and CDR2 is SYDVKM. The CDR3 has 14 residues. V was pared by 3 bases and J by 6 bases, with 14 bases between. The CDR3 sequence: CASSLTELYDGYTF. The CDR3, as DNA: TGTGCCAGCAGTTTGACAGAACTATACGATGGCTACACCTTC.

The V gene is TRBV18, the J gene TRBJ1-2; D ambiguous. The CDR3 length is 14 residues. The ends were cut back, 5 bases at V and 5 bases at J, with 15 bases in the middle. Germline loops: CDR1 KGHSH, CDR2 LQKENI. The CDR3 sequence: CASSEDGPGYGYTF. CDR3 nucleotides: TGTGCCAGCTCAGAGGACGGACCGGGGTATGGCTACACCTTC. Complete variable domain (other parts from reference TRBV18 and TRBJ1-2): NAGVMQNPRHLVRRRGQEARLRCSPMKGHSHVYWYRQLPEEGLKFMVYLQKENIIDESGMPKERFSAEFPKEGPSILRIQQVVRGDSAAYFCASSEDGPGYGYTFGSGTRLTVV.

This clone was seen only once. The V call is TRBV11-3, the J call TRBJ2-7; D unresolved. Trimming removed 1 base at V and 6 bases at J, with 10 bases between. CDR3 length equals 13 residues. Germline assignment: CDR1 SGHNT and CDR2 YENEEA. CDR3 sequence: CASSLGAGLEQYF. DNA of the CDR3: TGTGCCAGCAGCTTAGGGGCCGGCCTCGAGCAGTACTTC.

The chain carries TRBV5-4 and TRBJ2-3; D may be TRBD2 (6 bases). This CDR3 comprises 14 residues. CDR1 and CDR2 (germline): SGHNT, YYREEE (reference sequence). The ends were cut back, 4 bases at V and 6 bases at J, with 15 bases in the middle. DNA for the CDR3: TGTGCCAGCAGCAGACTTAGGGACTCCGATACGCAGTATTTT. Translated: CASSRLRDSDTQYF.

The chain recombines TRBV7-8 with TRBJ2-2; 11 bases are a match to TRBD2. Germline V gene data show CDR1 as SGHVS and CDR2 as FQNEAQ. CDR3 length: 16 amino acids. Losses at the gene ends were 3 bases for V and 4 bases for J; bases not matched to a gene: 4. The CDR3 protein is CASSFIAGGLTGELFF. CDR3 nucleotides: TGTGCCAGCAGCTTCATAGCGGGAGGGCTCACCGGGGAGCTGTTTTTT. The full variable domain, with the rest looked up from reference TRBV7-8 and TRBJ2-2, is GAGVSQSPRYKVAKRGQDVALRCDPISGHVSLFWYQQALGQGPEFLTYFQNEAQLDKSGLPSDRFFAERPEGSVSTLKIQRTQQEDSAVYLCASSFIAGGLTGELFFGEGSRLTVL.

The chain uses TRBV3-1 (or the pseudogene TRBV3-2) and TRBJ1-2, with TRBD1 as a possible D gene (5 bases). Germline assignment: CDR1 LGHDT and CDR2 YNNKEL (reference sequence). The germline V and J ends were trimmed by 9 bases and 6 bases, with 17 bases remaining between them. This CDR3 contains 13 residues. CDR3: CASASRAGDGYTF. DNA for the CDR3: TGTGCCAGTGCCTCTCGGGCGGGGGATGGCTACACCTTC.

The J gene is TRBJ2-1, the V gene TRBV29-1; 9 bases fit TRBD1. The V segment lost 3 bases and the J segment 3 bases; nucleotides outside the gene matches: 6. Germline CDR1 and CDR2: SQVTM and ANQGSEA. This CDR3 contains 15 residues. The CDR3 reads CSVDGTGGLYNEQFF. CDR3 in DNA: TGCAGCGTTGACGGCACAGGGGGCCTCTACAATGAGCAGTTCTTC.

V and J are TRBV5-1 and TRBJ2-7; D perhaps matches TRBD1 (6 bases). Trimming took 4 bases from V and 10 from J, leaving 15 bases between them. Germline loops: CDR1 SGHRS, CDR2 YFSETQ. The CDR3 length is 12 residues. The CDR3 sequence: CASSRDTAGQYF. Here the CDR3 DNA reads TGCGCCAGCAGCCGGGACACCGCAGGACAGTACTTC.

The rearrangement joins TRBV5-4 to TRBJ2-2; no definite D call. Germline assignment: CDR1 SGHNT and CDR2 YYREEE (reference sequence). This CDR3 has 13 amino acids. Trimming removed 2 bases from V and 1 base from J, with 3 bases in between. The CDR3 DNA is TGTGCCAGCAGCTTCAAGAACACCGGGGAGCTGTTTTTT. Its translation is CASSFKNTGELFF.

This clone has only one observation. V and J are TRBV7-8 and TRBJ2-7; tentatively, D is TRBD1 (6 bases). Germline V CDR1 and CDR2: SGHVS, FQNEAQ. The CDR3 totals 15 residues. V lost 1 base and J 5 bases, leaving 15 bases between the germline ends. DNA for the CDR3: TGTGCCAGCAGCTTAGTTAACAGGGTTTTCGACGAGCAGTACTTC. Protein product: CASSLVNRVFDEQYF.

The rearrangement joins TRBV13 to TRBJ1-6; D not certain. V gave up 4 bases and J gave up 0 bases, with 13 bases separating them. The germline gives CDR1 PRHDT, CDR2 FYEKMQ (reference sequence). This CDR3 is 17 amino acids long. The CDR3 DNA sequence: TGTGCCAGCAGCTCATCGCGACGGAGCTCCTATAATTCACCCCTCCACTTT. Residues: CASSSSRRSSYNSPLHF.

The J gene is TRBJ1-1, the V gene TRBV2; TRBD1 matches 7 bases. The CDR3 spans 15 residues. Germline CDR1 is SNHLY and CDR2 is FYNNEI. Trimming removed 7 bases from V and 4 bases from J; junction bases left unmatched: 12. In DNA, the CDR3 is TGTGCCAGCATCCTCCATTTGACAGGGACCACTGAAGCTTTCTTT. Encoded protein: CASILHLTGTTEAFF.

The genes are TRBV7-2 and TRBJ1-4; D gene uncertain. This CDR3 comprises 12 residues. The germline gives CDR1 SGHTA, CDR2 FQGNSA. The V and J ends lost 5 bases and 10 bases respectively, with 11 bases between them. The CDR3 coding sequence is TGTGCCAGCAGCCTCAGGCGGGGAAAACTGTTTTTT. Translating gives CASSLRRGKLFF.

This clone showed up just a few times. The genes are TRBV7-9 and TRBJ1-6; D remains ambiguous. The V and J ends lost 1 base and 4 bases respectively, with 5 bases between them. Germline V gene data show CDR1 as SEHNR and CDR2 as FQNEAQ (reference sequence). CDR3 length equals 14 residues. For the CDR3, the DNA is TGTGCCAGCAGCTTAGAACAATATAATTCACCCCTCCACTTT. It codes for CASSLEQYNSPLHF.